The 12 T cell receptor beta chains below come from one sample, sequenced in a study of blood T cells in healthy people across ages. The authors ran a second PCR of 7 to 11 cycles using a sample-barcoded 5' primer and a J-beta primer mix. One entry per CDR3 protein results from TCRdb running MiXCR on the 5' RACE reads. The table shows 750,000 to 950,000 distinct CDR3 sequences, with 29% occurring only once. In addition, the sample was reused for a study of T cells of mothers and their children.

Sequencing was performed on blood. Receptors were obtained from a woman between 40 and 55 years old in good health.

The rearrangement joins TRBV11-1 to TRBJ2-7; the D is unclear. The length of the CDR3 is 12 residues. CDR1 and CDR2 from the germline V gene are SGHAT and FQDESV (reference sequence). V was pared by 5 bases and J by 2 bases, with 7 bases between. Written as DNA, the CDR3 is TGTGCCAGCAGCGCCCTAGCCTACGAGCAGTACTTC. Its protein is CASSALAYEQYF.

This chain joins TRBV29-1 and TRBJ1-1; D call uncertain. The CDR3 runs to 12 residues. Trimming pared 7 bases from V and 1 base from J, leaving 10 bases between. CDR1 SQVTM and CDR2 ANQGSEA come from the germline V gene. CDR3 residues: CSAGARNTEAFF. CDR3 in DNA: TGCAGCGCCGGTGCACGGAACACTGAAGCTTTCTTT.

A word on this clonotype: A much larger clone sits a single nucleotide away, making a read error possible. The chain recombines TRBV5-1 with TRBJ2-4; 9 positions match TRBD1. The closer fit of TRBJ2-7 to the DNA end suggests the J call may be wrong. Germline CDR1 is SGHRS and CDR2 is YFSETQ. The CDR3 is 16 residues long. This chain's CDR3 is CASKLVGTGSRNEQYF. CDR3 in DNA: TGCGCCAGCAAATTAGTCGGGACAGGGTCGAGGAACGAGCAGTACTTC.

The J gene is TRBJ1-2, the V gene TRBV15, with D unclear. V was clipped by 0 bases and J by 5 bases, with 4 bases between them. The CDR3 contains 12 residues. Germline CDR1 reads LNHNV; CDR2 reads YYDKDF (reference sequence). The DNA for the CDR3 is TGTGCCACCAGCAGAGATGAGTATGGCTACACCTTC. This encodes CATSRDEYGYTF.

Many counts were recorded for this clonotype. J is TRBJ2-5 and V is TRBV2; D unclear. V was cut by 7 bases and J by 4 bases, with 16 bases left in between. Looked up from germline, CDR1 is SNHLY and CDR2 is FYNNEI. The CDR3 extends over 14 amino acids. CDR3 coding DNA: TGTGCCAGCATCAAGGAGAAGTTTCGAGAGACCCAGTACTTC. Translation: CASIKEKFRETQYF.

The chain joins TRBV12-3 or TRBV12-4 to TRBJ2-1, with 8 bases matching TRBD2. The CDR3 sequence is 19 residues long. Trimming cost V 5 bases and J 7 bases; bases outside gene matches: 22. In DNA form, the CDR3 reads TGTGCCAGCAGTGTACGGCCGGCTTTTTTGGAGCGGGGGAAGAATGAGCAGTTCTTC. This codes for CASSVRPAFLERGKNEQFF.

Only a few counts were recorded for this clonotype. This rearrangement joins TRBV6-5 to TRBJ2-2; 7 bases are shared with TRBD1. Germline V gives CDR1 MNHEY, CDR2 SVGAGI. V was clipped by 7 bases and J by 7 bases; unmatched bases: 15. The CDR3 covers 16 residues. The CDR3 loop reads CASMGGRQGEVGELFF. CDR3 coding DNA: TGTGCCAGCATGGGTGGAAGACAGGGAGAGGTCGGGGAGCTGTTTTTT.

Points on this clonotype: At one of its ends the junction is not consistent with the germline gene, which may arise from a read error. This chain uses TRBV12-3 or TRBV12-4 with TRBJ2-7, with 7 bases that match TRBD1. There are 16 residues in the CDR3. CDR3 loop: CASRLATGVISYEQYF. CDR3 nucleotides: TGTGCCAGCAGGTTAGCCACAGGGGTGATATCCTACGAGCAGTACTTC.

A remark on this clonotype: One junction end does not reproduce the germline sequence, and a read error may be involved. The chain recombines TRBV7-9 with TRBJ1-5; TRBD1 matches 8 bases. The CDR3 consists of 15 residues. Germline loops: CDR1 SEHNR, CDR2 FQNEAQ (reference sequence). The CDR3 reads CASSSDRVGNRPQHF. Written as DNA, the CDR3 is TGTGCCAGCAGCTCGGACAGGGTTGGCAATCGGCCCCAGCATTTT.

The sample holds a few counts of this clonotype. The rearrangement uses TRBV12-3 or TRBV12-4 and TRBJ1-2; a possible D gene is TRBD1 (6 bases). The CDR3 covers 14 residues. The V end was cut by 1 base, the J end by 10 bases, with 16 bases between. The CDR3 region has the DNA TGTGCCAGCAGTTTAGTTCCAGGGGTAGGTGACTACACCTTC. Its translation: CASSLVPGVGDYTF.

The chain is built from TRBV14 and TRBJ1-1, with D tentatively TRBD1 (6 bases). Per the germline V gene, CDR1 is SGHDN and CDR2 is FVKESK. The CDR3 contains 14 residues. Trimming shortened V by 2 bases and J by 5 bases, and 12 bases separated the two germline ends. The CDR3 DNA reads as TGTGCCAGCAGCCAATTCCCCGGACAGACTGAAGCTTTCTTT. This translates into CASSQFPGQTEAFF.

This clonotype has just a few counts. The chain couples TRBV7-8 to TRBJ2-3; D is unclear. Germline lookup yields CDR1 SGHVS and CDR2 FQNEAQ. The V gene lost 1 base and the J gene lost 0 bases, with 14 bases spanning the gap. CDR3 length: 17 amino acids. The CDR3 sequence: CASSLVRVPTSTDTQYF. In DNA, the CDR3 is TGTGCCAGCAGCTTAGTCAGAGTCCCGACTAGCACAGATACGCAGTATTTT.